The source of this TCR beta chain is a study of T cells in Graves' hyperthyroidism and ophthalmopathy. Ten or more counts support this clonotype. CDR1 DFQATT and CDR2 SNEGSKA come from the germline V gene (reference sequence). This CDR3 spans 14 amino acids. The trim removed 2 bases at V and 4 bases at J, leaving 7 bases unmatched. From RNA transcripts, TCR beta CDR3 regions were amplified. Primed by the HTBI set, a first-round RT-PCR was run on the TCR CDR3. TCRdb re-called the multiplex PCR reads through MiXCR, storing one row per CDR3 protein. Seen here are fewer than 650,000 distinct CDR3 sequences, 11% to 15% observed once, and the top ten hold approximately 6.4%. A patient was excluded if there was uncontrolled infection, other autoimmune disease, pregnancy or lactation. Clinical symptoms, serum thyroxine, TRAb, thyroid ultrasound and orbital computed tomography established diagnosis. Fresh peripheral blood, roughly 9.8 ml of it, supplied the PBMCs.

Sequencing input: blood. V and J are TRBV20-1 and TRBJ2-7; 8 bases map to TRBD2. The origin of this receptor is a woman between 18 and 29 years old with Graves' ophthalmopathy. In DNA form, the CDR3 reads TGCAGTGCTAGATGGAGCGGGAGAGGATACGAGCAGTACTTC. This sequence encodes CSARWSGRGYEQYF.